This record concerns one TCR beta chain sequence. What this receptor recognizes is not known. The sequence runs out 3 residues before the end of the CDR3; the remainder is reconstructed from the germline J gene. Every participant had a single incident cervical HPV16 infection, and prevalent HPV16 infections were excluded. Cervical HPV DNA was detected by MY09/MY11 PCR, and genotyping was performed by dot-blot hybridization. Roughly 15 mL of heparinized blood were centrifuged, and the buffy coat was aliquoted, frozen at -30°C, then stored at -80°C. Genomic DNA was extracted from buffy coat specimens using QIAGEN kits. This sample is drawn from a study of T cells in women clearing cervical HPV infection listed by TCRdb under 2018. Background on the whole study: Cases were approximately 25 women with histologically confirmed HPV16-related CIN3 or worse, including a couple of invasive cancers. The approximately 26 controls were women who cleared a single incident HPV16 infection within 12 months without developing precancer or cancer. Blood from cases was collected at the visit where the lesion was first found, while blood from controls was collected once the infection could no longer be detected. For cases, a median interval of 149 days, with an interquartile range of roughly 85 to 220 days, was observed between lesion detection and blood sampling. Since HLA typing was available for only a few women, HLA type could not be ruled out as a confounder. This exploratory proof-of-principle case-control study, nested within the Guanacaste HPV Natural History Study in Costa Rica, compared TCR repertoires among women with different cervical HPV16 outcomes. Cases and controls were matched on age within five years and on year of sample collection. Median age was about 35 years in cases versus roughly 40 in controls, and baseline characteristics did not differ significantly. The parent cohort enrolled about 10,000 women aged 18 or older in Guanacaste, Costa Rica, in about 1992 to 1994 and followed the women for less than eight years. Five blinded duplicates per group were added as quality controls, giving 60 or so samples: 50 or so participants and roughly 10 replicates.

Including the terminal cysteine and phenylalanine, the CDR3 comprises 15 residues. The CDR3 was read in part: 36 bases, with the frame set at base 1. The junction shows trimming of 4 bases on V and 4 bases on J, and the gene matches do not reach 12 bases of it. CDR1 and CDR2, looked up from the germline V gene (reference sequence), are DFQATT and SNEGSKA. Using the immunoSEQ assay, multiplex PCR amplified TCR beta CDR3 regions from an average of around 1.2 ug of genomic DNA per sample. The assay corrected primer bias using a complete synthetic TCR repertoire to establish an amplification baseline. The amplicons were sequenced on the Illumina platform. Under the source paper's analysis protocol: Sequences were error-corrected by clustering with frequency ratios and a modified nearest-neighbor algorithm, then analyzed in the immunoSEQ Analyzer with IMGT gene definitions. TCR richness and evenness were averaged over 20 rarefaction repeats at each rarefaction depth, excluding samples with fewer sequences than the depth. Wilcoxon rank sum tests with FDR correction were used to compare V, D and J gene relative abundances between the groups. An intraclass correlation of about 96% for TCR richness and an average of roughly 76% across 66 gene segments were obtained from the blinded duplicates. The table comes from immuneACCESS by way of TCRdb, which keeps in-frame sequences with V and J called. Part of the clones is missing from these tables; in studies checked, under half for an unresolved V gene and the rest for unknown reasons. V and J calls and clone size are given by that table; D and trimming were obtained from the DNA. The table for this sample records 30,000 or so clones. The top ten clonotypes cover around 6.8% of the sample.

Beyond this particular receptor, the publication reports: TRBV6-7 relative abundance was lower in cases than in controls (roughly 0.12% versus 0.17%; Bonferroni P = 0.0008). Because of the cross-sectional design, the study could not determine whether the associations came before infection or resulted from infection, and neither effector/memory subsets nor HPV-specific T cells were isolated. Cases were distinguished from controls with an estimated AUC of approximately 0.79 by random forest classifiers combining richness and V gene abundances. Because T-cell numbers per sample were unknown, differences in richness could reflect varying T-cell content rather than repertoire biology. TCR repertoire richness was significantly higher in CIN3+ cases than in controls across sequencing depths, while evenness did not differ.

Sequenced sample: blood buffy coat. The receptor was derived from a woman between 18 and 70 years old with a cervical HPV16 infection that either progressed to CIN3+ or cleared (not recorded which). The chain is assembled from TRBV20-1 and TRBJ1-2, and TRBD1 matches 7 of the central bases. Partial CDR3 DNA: TGCAGTGCTACAGGACCGGGACAGCGAGTCTATGGC. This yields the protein CSATGPGQRVYG. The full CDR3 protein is CSATGPGQRVYGYTF.